A single sample is the source of the 18 T cell receptor beta chains below, sequenced in a study of T cell responses to AZD1222 COVID-19 vaccine. Sequencing used immunoSEQ multiplex PCR; TCRdb keeps in-frame clones, though not all of them. The table includes tens of thousands of clones, roughly three quarters detected once. Here the sequenced sample was peripheral blood, taken on day 0 of AZD1222 vaccination. These receptors were collected from an adult in good health.

The chain is built from TRBV2 and TRBJ1-4; D gene ambiguous. Germline CDR1 reads SNHLY; CDR2 reads FYNNEI. V was pared by 6 bases and J by 6 bases, with 14 bases between. This CDR3 spans 14 amino acids. CDR3 protein: CASRTLGSDEKLFF. In DNA, the CDR3 is TGTGCCAGCAGGACACTAGGGTCGGATGAAAAACTGTTTTTT.

This chain uses TRBV13 with TRBJ2-3; tentative D call: TRBD2 (6 bases). Germline loops: CDR1 PRHDT, CDR2 FYEKMQ (reference sequence). The CDR3 has 16 residues. V was trimmed by 2 bases and J by 0 bases, leaving 12 bases between them. Here the CDR3 reads CASSLIGGGSTDTQYF. The DNA of the CDR3 is TGTGCCAGCAGCTTAATCGGGGGTGGCAGCACAGATACGCAGTATTTT.

V and J are TRBV5-1 and TRBJ1-2; the D is unclear. This CDR3 has 12 residues. CDR1 SGHRS and CDR2 YFSETQ come from the germline V gene. The V end was cut by 5 bases, the J end by 6 bases, with 11 bases between. In DNA, the CDR3 is TGCGCCAGCAGAGAAGGGAGCGATGGCTACACCTTC. Its translation: CASREGSDGYTF.

This sequence joins TRBV7-2 and TRBJ1-5; 8 nucleotides match TRBD1. Trimming removed 6 bases from V and 14 bases from J; junction bases left unmatched: 9. The CDR3 is 12 amino acids. The germline V gene encodes CDR1 SGHTA and CDR2 FQGNSA. DNA of the CDR3: TGTGCCAGCAGTGGACAGGGAGGGAGTAAGCATTTT. Translated, it gives CASSGQGGSKHF.

This clone was counted once. The chain couples TRBV7-9 to TRBJ1-6; no clear D gene. The CDR3 has 14 residues. V dropped 5 bases and J dropped 3 bases, with 8 bases sitting between them. In germline, CDR1 is SEHNR, CDR2 FQNEAQ (reference sequence). CDR3 loop: CASSRTDYNSPLHF. CDR3 DNA: TGTGCCAGCAGCCGGACGGACTATAATTCACCCCTCCACTTT.

The J gene is TRBJ2-7, the V gene TRBV4-3; 7 bases are a match to TRBD1. The CDR3 has 14 residues. With 5 bases clipped from V and 2 bases from J, the junction kept 6 bases outside the gene matches. Germline V gene sequence: CDR1 LGHNA, CDR2 YSLEER. CDR3 in amino acids: CASSEDRITYEQYF. In DNA form, the CDR3 reads TGCGCCAGCAGCGAGGACAGGATAACCTACGAGCAGTACTTC.

The V gene is TRBV7-2, the J gene TRBJ2-7, with 8 nucleotides matching TRBD1. The junction had 4 bases not matched to a gene; V was cut back by 5 bases and J by 4 bases. CDR3 length: 13 amino acids. CDR1 is SGHTA, CDR2 FQGNSA, per germline. DNA of the CDR3: TGTGCCAGCAGCCTGGACAGGGCTTACGAGCAGTACTTC. Translation: CASSLDRAYEQYF. The full variable domain, in which reference TRBV7-2 and TRBJ2-7 provide the parts outside the CDR3, is GAGVSQSPSNKVTEKGKDVELRCDPISGHTALYWYRQSLGQGLEFLIYFQGNSAPDKSGLPSDRFSAERTGGSVSTLTIQRTQQEDSAVYLCASSLDRAYEQYFGPGTRLTVT.

This clone came up a few times. This chain links TRBV7-9 with TRBJ1-1; D is unclear. The germline V gene has CDR1 SEHNR and CDR2 FQNEAQ (reference sequence). Trimming cost V 5 bases and J 4 bases, with 11 bases left between them. This CDR3 spans 13 amino acids. This CDR3 reads CASSPEGSTEAFF. The DNA of the CDR3 is TGTGCCAGCAGCCCTGAGGGAAGCACTGAAGCTTTCTTT. The full variable domain, in which reference TRBV7-9 and TRBJ1-1 provide the parts outside the CDR3, is DTGVSQNPRHKITKRGQNVTFRCDPISEHNRLYWYRQTLGQGPEFLTYFQNEAQLEKSRLLSDRFSAERPKGSFSTLEIQRTEQGDSAMYLCASSPEGSTEAFFGQGTRLTVV.

CDR3 DNA: TGTGCCACCAGTCCCGGGACAGGGACACGGGAGCAGTACTTC. It yields the protein CATSPGTGTREQYF. The chain couples TRBV24-1 to TRBJ2-7; 9 bases fit TRBD1. Germline values: CDR1 KGHDR, CDR2 SFDVKD. Germline trimming cut 6 bases from V and 7 bases from J; bases unmatched to any gene: 9. The CDR3 contains 14 residues.

V usage is TRBV7-9 and J usage is TRBJ2-7; 7 nucleotides line up with TRBD1. Germline V gene lookup returns CDR1 SEHNR and CDR2 FQNEAQ (reference sequence). The junction had 16 bases not matched to a gene; V was cut back by 10 bases and J by 1 base. This CDR3 comprises 16 residues. CDR3 residues: CATAGETTTGSYEQYF. The CDR3 DNA is TGTGCCACCGCGGGCGAAACGACGACAGGGTCCTACGAGCAGTACTTC.

The chain is built from TRBV2 and TRBJ1-1; D may be TRBD1 (6 bases). CDR3 length: 13 residues. V gave up 6 bases and J gave up 1 base, with 9 bases separating them. Germline loops: CDR1 SNHLY, CDR2 FYNNEI. The CDR3, as DNA: TGTGCCAGCAGGCTACAGGGGAACACTGAAGCTTTCTTT. This codes for CASRLQGNTEAFF. The full variable domain, in which reference TRBV2 and TRBJ1-1 provide the parts outside the CDR3, is EPEVTQTPSHQVTQMGQEVILRCVPISNHLYFYWYRQILGQKVEFLVSFYNNEISEKSEIFDDQFSVERPDGSNFTLKIRSTKLEDSAMYFCASRLQGNTEAFFGQGTRLTVV.

This clone has more than one count but fewer than ten. The DNA of the CDR3 is TGTGCCAGCAGGACAGTTAACACCGGGGAGCTGTTTTTT. The encoded protein is CASRTVNTGELFF. J is TRBJ2-2 and V is TRBV5-6; maybe TRBD1 (5 bases). There are 13 residues in the CDR3. The germline gives CDR1 SGHDT, CDR2 YYEEEE. Trimming removed 5 bases at V and 2 bases at J, with 7 bases between.

This sequence joins TRBV3-1 (or the pseudogene TRBV3-2) and TRBJ2-7, with a possible D match to TRBD1 (5 bases). Trimming took off 1 base at V and 7 bases at J, with 8 bases between the two ends. CDR1 LGHDT and CDR2 YNNKEL come from the germline V gene (reference sequence). This CDR3 contains 12 residues. The CDR3 DNA is TGTGCCAGCAGCCAAGGGTCAGGGGAGCAGTACTTC. Encoded protein: CASSQGSGEQYF.

The chain's CDR3 is CATSDGAGWLSEQFF. In nucleotides, the CDR3 is TGTGCCACCAGTGATGGAGCGGGGTGGCTAAGCGAGCAGTTCTTC. This chain connects TRBV24-1 to TRBJ2-1; TRBD2 matches 7 bases. The V segment lost 3 bases and the J segment 10 bases; nucleotides outside the gene matches: 11. This CDR3 comprises 15 residues. Germline CDR1 KGHDR, CDR2 SFDVKD.

This clone has more than one count but fewer than ten. The chain links TRBV29-1 to TRBJ2-7, with 8 bases identical to TRBD1. The CDR3 runs 14 residues. Trimming took 6 bases from V and 0 from J; bases not matched to a gene: 7. Germline-derived CDR1 and CDR2 are SQVTM and ANQGSEA. The CDR3 loop reads CSVRGQVNSYEQYF. As DNA, the CDR3 is TGCAGCGTGCGGGGACAGGTCAACTCCTACGAGCAGTACTTC.

The V gene is TRBV14, the J gene TRBJ2-7; D gene ambiguous. The CDR3 length is 16 residues. Trimming took 1 base from V and 0 from J, leaving 13 bases between them. Per germline, CDR1 SGHDN and CDR2 FVKESK. CDR3 in amino acids: CASSQVAEISSYEQYF. The DNA for the CDR3 is TGTGCCAGCAGCCAAGTAGCAGAAATTAGCTCCTACGAGCAGTACTTC.

The chain employs TRBV6-5 and TRBJ2-1; 15 positions match TRBD2. Germline V gene sequence: CDR1 MNHEY, CDR2 SVGAGI. The CDR3 spans 13 residues. The ends lost 11 bases at V and 7 bases at J; junction bases unmatched: 3. Written as DNA, the CDR3 is TGTGCCGGGGGACTAGCGGGGGGAAATGAGCAGTTCTTC. Amino acid sequence: CAGGLAGGNEQFF.

Details on this clone: This same CDR3 is encoded by further DNA sequences in the sample. The gene calls are TRBV9 and TRBJ1-5, with D hard to call. Per germline, CDR1 SGDLS and CDR2 YYNGEE. The CDR3 contains 14 residues. Trimming shortened V by 0 bases and J by 0 bases, and 4 bases separated the two germline ends. CDR3 region: CASSVDGSNQPQHF. CDR3 bases: TGTGCCAGCAGCGTAGACGGTAGCAATCAGCCCCAGCATTTT.